The TCR beta chain described here comes from a study of cytomegalovirus exposure and HLA in healthy donors. Overall study findings and caveats: Differences between HLA loci emerged in a later analysis of TCR association rates, with DRB1 most and HLA-C fewest. Prior analysis indicated that the majority of TCR beta V segments exhibited productivity approximately 87% or approximately 30% of the time. It was 160 or so TCR beta chains that were listed as cytomegalovirus-associated.

V gave up 1 base and J gave up 5 bases; unmatched junction bases: 3. The CDR3 covers 15 residues. Germline V gene lookup returns CDR1 SNHLY and CDR2 FYNNEI. The PCR made use of 60 Vbeta and 13 Jbeta primers. Only in-frame clones appear in the TCRdb table, and some are missing; sequencing was by immunoSEQ multiplex PCR. The table has 95,000 to 150,000 clones, 80% to 85% seen once. Comments on this clone: Its specificity is unknown.

Sequencing was performed on PBMCs. The V gene is TRBV2, the J gene TRBJ1-5; 9 positions match TRBD1. This TCR was sampled from a man younger than 45 in good health and CMV-seronegative. CDR3 amino acids: CASSEGTGVHQPQHF. The CDR3 nucleotides read TGTGCCAGCAGTGAAGGGACAGGGGTTCATCAGCCCCAGCATTTT. Full variable domain (remainder filled in from reference TRBV2 and TRBJ1-5): EPEVTQTPSHQVTQMGQEVILRCVPISNHLYFYWYRQILGQKVEFLVSFYNNEISEKSEIFDDQFSVERPDGSNFTLKIRSTKLEDSAMYFCASSEGTGVHQPQHFGDGTRLSIL.